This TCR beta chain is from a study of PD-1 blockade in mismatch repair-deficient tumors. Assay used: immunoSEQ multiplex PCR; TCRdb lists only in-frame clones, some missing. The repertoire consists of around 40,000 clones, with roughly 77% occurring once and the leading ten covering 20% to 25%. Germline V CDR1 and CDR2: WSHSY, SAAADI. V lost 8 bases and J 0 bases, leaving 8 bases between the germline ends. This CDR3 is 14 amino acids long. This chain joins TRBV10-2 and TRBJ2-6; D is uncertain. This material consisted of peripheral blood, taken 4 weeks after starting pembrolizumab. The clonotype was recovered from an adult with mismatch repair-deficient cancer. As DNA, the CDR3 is TGCGCCAGCTCCGGCCACTCTGGGGCCAACGTCCTGACTTTC. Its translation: CASSGHSGANVLTF.